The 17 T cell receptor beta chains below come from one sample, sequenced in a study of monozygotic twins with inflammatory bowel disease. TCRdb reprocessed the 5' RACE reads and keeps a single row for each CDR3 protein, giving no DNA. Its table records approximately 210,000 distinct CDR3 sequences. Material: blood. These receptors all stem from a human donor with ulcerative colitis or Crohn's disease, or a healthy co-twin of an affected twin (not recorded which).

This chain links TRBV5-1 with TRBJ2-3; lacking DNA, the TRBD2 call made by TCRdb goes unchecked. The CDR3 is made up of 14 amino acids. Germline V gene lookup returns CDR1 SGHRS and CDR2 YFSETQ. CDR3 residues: CASSWTGSGDTQYF.

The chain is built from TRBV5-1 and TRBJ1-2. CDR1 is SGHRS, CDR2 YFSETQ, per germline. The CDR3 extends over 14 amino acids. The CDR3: CASSRTAGGAGYTF. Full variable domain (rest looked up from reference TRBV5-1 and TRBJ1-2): KAGVTQTPRYLIKTRGQQVTLSCSPISGHRSVSWYQQTPGQGLQFLFEYFSETQRNKGNFPGRFSGRQFSNSRSEMNVSTLELGDSALYLCASSRTAGGAGYTFGSGTRLTVV.

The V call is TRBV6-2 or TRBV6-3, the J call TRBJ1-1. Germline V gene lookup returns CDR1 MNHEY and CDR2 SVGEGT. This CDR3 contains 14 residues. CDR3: CASSYSMGGTEAFF.

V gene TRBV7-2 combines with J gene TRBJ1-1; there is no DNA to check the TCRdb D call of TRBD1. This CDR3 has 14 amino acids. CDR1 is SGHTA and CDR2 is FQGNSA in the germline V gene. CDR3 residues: CASSFTGGVTEAFF. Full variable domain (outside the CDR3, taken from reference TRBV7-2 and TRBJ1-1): GAGVSQSPSNKVTEKGKDVELRCDPISGHTALYWYRQSLGQGLEFLIYFQGNSAPDKSGLPSDRFSAERTGGSVSTLTIQRTQQEDSAVYLCASSFTGGVTEAFFGQGTRLTVV.

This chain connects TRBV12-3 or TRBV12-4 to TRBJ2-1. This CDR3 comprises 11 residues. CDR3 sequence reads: CASSFSNEQFF.

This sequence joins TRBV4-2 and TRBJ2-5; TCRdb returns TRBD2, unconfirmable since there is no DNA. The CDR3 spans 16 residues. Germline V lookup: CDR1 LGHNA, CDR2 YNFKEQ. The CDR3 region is CASSLTPLAGKETQYF.

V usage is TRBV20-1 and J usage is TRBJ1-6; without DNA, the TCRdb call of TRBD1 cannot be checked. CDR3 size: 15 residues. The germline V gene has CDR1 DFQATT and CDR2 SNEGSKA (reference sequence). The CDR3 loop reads CSAASGQAADSPLHF.

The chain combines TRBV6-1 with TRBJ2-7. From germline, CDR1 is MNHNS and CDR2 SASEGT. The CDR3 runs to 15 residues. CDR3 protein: CASSLMETTSYEQYF.

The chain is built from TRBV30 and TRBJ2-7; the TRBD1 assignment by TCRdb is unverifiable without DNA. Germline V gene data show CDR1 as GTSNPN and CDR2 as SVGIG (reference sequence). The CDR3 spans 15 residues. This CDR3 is CAWSVHRQGDYEQYF.

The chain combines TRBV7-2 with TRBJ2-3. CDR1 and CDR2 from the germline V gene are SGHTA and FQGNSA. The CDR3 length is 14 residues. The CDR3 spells CASSLKTSEDTQYF. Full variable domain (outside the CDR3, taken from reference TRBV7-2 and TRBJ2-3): GAGVSQSPSNKVTEKGKDVELRCDPISGHTALYWYRQSLGQGLEFLIYFQGNSAPDKSGLPSDRFSAERTGGSVSTLTIQRTQQEDSAVYLCASSLKTSEDTQYFGPGTRLTVL.

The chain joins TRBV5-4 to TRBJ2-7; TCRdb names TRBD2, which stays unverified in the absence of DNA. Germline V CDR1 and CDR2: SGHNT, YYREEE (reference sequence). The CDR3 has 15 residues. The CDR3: CASSSPGLALTEQYF.

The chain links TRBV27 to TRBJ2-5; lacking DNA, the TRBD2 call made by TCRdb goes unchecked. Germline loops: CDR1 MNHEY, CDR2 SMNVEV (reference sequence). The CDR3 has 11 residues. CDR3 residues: CASSSPGTIFF.

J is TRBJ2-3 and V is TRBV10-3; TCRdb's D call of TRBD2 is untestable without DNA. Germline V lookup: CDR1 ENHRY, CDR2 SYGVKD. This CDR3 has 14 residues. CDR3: CAISSSGGPDTQYF.

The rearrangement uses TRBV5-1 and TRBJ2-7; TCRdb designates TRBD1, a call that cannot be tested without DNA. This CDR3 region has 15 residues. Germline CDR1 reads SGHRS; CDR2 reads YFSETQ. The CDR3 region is CASSLTGTSSYEQYF.

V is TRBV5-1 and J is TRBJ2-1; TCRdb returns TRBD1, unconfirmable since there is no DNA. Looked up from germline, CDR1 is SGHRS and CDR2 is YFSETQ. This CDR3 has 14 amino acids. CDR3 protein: CASSLGGAASEQFF.

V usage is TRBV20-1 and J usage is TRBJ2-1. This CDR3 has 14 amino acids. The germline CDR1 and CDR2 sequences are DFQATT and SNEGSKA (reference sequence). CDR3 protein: CSARDPRGMGEQFF.

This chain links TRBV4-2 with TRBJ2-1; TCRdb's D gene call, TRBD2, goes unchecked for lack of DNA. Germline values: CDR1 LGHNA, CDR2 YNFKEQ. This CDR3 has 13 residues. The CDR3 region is CASSQPEFREQFF.